Listed below are T cell receptor beta chains from one sample, sequenced in a study of metastatic and nonmetastatic thyroid tumors. Using MiXCR, TCRdb re-called clones from the PCR reads. The data show 9,900 or so clones, around 30% seen once. Sequenced sample: tumor tissue. The receptors were gathered from a female donor with papillary thyroid cancer or a benign thyroid nodule (not recorded which). Some clones in this sample may be carry-over from other donors' samples. The conserved cysteine and the conserved F or W are not part of the CDR3 here. Clone size is stated in some rows and not others, as once, few, many or a class when expanded.

j_call clone_size v_call cdr3_aa
TRBJ2-6 - TRBV20-1 SARDTDSGANVLT
TRBJ2-2 medium-sized TRBV24-1 ATSDRTSGGAKELF
TRBJ1-6 few TRBV6-1 ASRTAYNSPLH
TRBJ2-1 few TRBV20-1 SAPLYGPQF
TRBJ1-2 many TRBV20-1 SASGQGHGYT
TRBJ2-7 - TRBV6-1 ASTPQGYSYEQY
TRBJ1-1 - TRBV7-9 ASSQATEAF
TRBJ1-3 few TRBV28 ATLKGAVPGDTIY
TRBJ1-2 many TRBV4-3 ASSQETGPDGYT
TRBJ2-3 - TRBV7-3 ASSLKGGQGGDTQY
TRBJ2-2 medium-sized TRBV11-2 ASSWGRATGELF
TRBJ1-2 few TRBV24-1 ATSPSDRSSYVYA
TRBJ2-7 few TRBV7-9 ASSLYIDSYEQY
TRBJ2-4 few TRBV18 ASSPPVRAKNIQY
TRBJ2-7 many TRBV7-9 ASNSGRDEQY
TRBJ1-4 many TRBV18 ASSDFFTNEKLF
TRBJ2-7 - TRBV28 ASSPQYSGRREQY
TRBJ2-7 few TRBV6-6 ASSYSPQGGYEQY
TRBJ1-2 - TRBV19 ASSINGDNYGYT
TRBJ1-1 - TRBV18 ASSSDMNTEAF
TRBJ2-5 few TRBV6-1 ASSTGQPRSTQY
TRBJ2-5 many TRBV7-8 ASSPTGLGQY
TRBJ1-2 - TRBV30 AETGGDGYT
TRBJ2-3 medium-sized TRBV7-2 ASSLRGGLGSTDTQY
TRBJ1-2 medium-sized TRBV6-5 ASSYGPKNTNYGYT
TRBJ2-1 few TRBV20-1 SARDRGLVVYNEQF
TRBJ1-4 - TRBV5-4 ASSLSGTGRLF
TRBJ2-7 medium-sized TRBV7-2 ASSPDRNEQY
TRBJ1-1 - TRBV24-1 TTSDSRLMITEAF
TRBJ2-3 - TRBV5-1 ASRQGHSTDTQY
TRBJ1-1 once TRBV7-2 ASSLALGGVDAEAF
TRBJ1-1 - TRBV20-1 SANGWTEAF
TRBJ2-7 - TRBV20-1 SATGHYEQY
TRBJ1-5 - TRBV5-5 ASSLGQGDQPQH
TRBJ1-2 medium-sized TRBV24-1 ATSDARDGGYGYT
TRBJ2-7 - TRBV20-1 SARDPGRPYEQY
TRBJ2-5 - TRBV6-1 ASSALQGLRETQY
TRBJ1-2 - TRBV7-9 ASSLDSPANYGYT
TRBJ1-6 - TRBV6-1 ASSLYRSYSPLH
TRBJ1-6 - TRBV5-1 ASSLWGAGSPLH
TRBJ2-7 medium-sized TRBV20-1 SARDAGVSSYEQY
TRBJ1-5 - TRBV30 AWSGDVDQPQH
TRBJ2-3 many TRBV7-3 ASSFGGRTDTQY
TRBJ2-7 medium-sized TRBV7-3 ASSLNRDRYEQY
TRBJ2-7 - TRBV5-5 ASTPWTGSYEQY
TRBJ2-7 - TRBV28 ASSFGGRGREQY
TRBJ2-7 - TRBV7-3 ASSLRAAGLYEQY